This T cell receptor beta chain comes out of a study of T cell repertoires in ileal Crohn's disease. Around 0.45 micrograms of biopsy DNA per sample underwent TCRB immunosequencing. Here immunoSEQ multiplex PCR was the method, and the copy in TCRdb shows in-frame clones only, minus some. The repertoire holds about 7,400 clones, with roughly 76% as singletons. What was sequenced was ileal tissue. The sequence came from an adult with Crohn's disease.

The CDR3 DNA sequence: TGCGCCAGCAGCTTGGGAGCCCGGACAGCTAACACCGGGGAGCTGTTTTTT. This translates into CASSLGARTANTGELFF. This chain joins TRBV5-1 and TRBJ2-2; D perhaps matches TRBD1 (6 bases). V lost 0 bases to trimming and J lost 2 bases, with 14 bases between them. CDR3 length equals 17 residues. CDR1 and CDR2 from the germline V gene are SGHRS and YFSETQ.